Following are 9 T cell receptor beta chains from one sample sequenced in a study of blood T cell repertoires in COVID-19. Here immunoSEQ multiplex PCR was the method, and the copy in TCRdb shows in-frame clones only, minus some. The sample has about 78,000 clones; around nine tenths are singletons. Sequencing used peripheral blood. Receptors originate from a man aged 50-60 years with active or convalescent COVID-19.

This rearrangement joins TRBV7-2 to TRBJ2-1, with 10 bases fitting TRBD2. The germline V gene has CDR1 SGHTA and CDR2 FQGNSA. The V segment lost 4 bases and the J segment 9 bases; nucleotides outside the gene matches: 9. CDR3 length: 15 amino acids. The CDR3 is CASSYTTSGWGEQFF. The CDR3 nucleotides are TGTGCCAGCAGCTACACGACTAGCGGGTGGGGTGAGCAGTTCTTC.

The CDR3: CASSQGLWGGSDTQYF. CDR3 in DNA: TGCGCCAGCAGCCAAGGCCTTTGGGGCGGATCCGATACGCAGTATTTT. The V call is TRBV4-3, the J call TRBJ2-3; maybe TRBD1 (5 bases). The CDR3 has 16 residues. Germline V CDR1 and CDR2: LGHNA, YSLEER. V lost 1 base, J lost 6 bases, and 17 bases lay in between.

The chain links TRBV4-3 to TRBJ2-3; D is unclear. Germline V gene data show CDR1 as LGHNA and CDR2 as YSLEER. The CDR3 is 17 residues long. V was shortened by 0 bases and J by 0 bases, with 13 bases between the two germline ends. CDR3 amino acids: CASSQEGPAESTDTQYF. In nucleotides, the CDR3 is TGCGCCAGCAGCCAAGAAGGTCCCGCGGAGAGCACAGATACGCAGTATTTT.

This chain uses TRBV5-1 with TRBJ2-3; the match to TRBD2 covers 10 bases. The junction had 3 bases not matched to a gene; V was cut back by 2 bases and J by 6 bases. Germline loops: CDR1 SGHRS, CDR2 YFSETQ. The CDR3 contains 14 residues. The CDR3 DNA reads as TGCGCCAGCAGCTTAGCGGGGGGGCATGATACGCAGTATTTT. Translated, it gives CASSLAGGHDTQYF.

V usage is TRBV2 and J usage is TRBJ2-7; 8 bases agree with TRBD1. V lost 6 bases and J lost 6; bases outside the gene matches: 10. Germline CDR1 reads SNHLY; CDR2 reads FYNNEI. CDR3 length: 14 amino acids. This chain's CDR3 is CASRGQVGTGEQYV. The CDR3, as DNA: TGTGCCAGCAGGGGACAGGTAGGGACGGGCGAGCAGTACGTC.

The chain employs TRBV6-5 and TRBJ2-5; TRBD1 matches at 8 bases. This CDR3 is built from 14 residues. The ends lost 5 bases at V and 2 bases at J; junction bases unmatched: 4. Germline V lookup: CDR1 MNHEY, CDR2 SVGAGI. In DNA, the CDR3 is TGTGCCAGCAGTCGGACAGGGTATCAAGAGACCCAGTACTTC. Translated: CASSRTGYQETQYF.

V and J are TRBV7-2 and TRBJ2-1; TRBD2 is a possible D gene (6 bases). Trimming shortened V by 6 bases and J by 2 bases, and 14 bases separated the two germline ends. The CDR3 is made up of 15 amino acids. CDR1 is SGHTA, CDR2 FQGNSA, per germline. The DNA for the CDR3 is TGTGCCAGCAGTCCCCCGGGCGGGGCCTACAATGAGCAGTTCTTC. Translating gives CASSPPGGAYNEQFF.

Concerning this clone itself: The same CDR3 also results from other DNA sequences found in this sample. The chain carries TRBV18 and TRBJ1-4, with D possibly matching TRBD1 (5 bases). This CDR3 has 14 residues. Germline lookup yields CDR1 KGHSH and CDR2 LQKENI. V gave up 2 bases and J gave up 2 bases, with 6 bases separating them. In nucleotides, the CDR3 is TGTGCCAGCTCACCAGGGGCCACTAATGAAAAACTGTTTTTT. Translation gives CASSPGATNEKLFF.

This rearrangement joins TRBV4-3 to TRBJ2-5; D is perhaps TRBD1 (6 bases). This CDR3 contains 17 residues. Deletions cut 2 bases from V and 4 bases from J, with 20 bases between. CDR1 and CDR2 (germline): LGHNA, YSLEER. The CDR3 sequence is CASSQSYSGHIGETQYF. CDR3 sequence (DNA): TGCGCCAGCAGCCAATCCTACTCGGGACACATCGGAGAGACCCAGTACTTC.